What follows is one T cell receptor (beta chain) and its context. Its matching antigen is unknown. Germline-derived CDR1 and CDR2 are SGHNT and YYREEE (reference sequence). There are 13 residues in the CDR3. V shed 2 bases and J shed 1 base, with 6 bases lying between them. The sample is drawn from a study of shared clonotypes between healthy human individuals. Naive CD4+ cells were CD45RA-selected; the remaining cells were memory. General observations from the study: Four donors shared 5% to 5.5% of their naive CD4 clonotypes.

Method: immunoSEQ multiplex PCR; TCRdb's copy keeps in-frame clones and lacks some. The sample carries roughly 1,100,000 clones, roughly 75% recorded once. Specimen: memory CD4+ T cells sorted from blood. Subset described: CD45RA-negative fraction. The chain employs TRBV5-4 and TRBJ1-1, with D hard to call. This clonotype was obtained from a man between 18 and 35 years old in good health. CDR3 protein: CASSFMENTEAFF. In DNA, the CDR3 is TGTGCCAGCAGCTTCATGGAGAACACTGAAGCTTTCTTT.